The source of this T cell receptor beta chain is a study of beta chain features in type 1 diabetes. Germline V gives CDR1 MDHEN, CDR2 SYDVKM. Trimming removed 10 bases from V and 0 bases from J, with 13 bases in between. This CDR3 is 13 amino acids long. Isolated RNA was reverse transcribed in full, so expressed TCRB transcripts were sequenced. The repertoire was sequenced with immunoSEQ multiplex PCR; TCRdb's copy has only in-frame clones and lacks some. Of under 800,000 clones in the sample, roughly a sixth are singletons; the top ten hold about 0.097%. This clone has just a few counts. Antigen specificity is unknown. General study points: Researchers reported that naive, central memory and Treg TCRB repertoires appeared more similar in patients than in healthy donors. The question left open here concerned HLA type influencing TCRB rearrangement.

The chain joins TRBV28 to TRBJ2-7; D is unresolved. The TCR originated in a man aged 18 to 29 in good health. Input material: naive CD4+ T cells from blood. The CDR3 spells CATTAASSYEQYF. DNA of the CDR3: TGTGCCACCACAGCCGCGAGCTCCTACGAGCAGTACTTC.